These 23 T cell receptor beta chains share one sample of origin, sequenced in a study of blood T cells in healthy people across ages. A sample-barcoded 5' primer and a J-beta primer mix were used in a second PCR of roughly 7 to 11 cycles. Each CDR3 protein is one row after TCRdb ran MiXCR on the 5' RACE reads. The profile shows approximately 1,000,000 distinct CDR3 sequences, 40% to 45% of them singletons. Sequencing was carried out using blood. These receptors were taken from a woman in her fifties or sixties in good health.

This clonotype was counted a few times. The gene calls are TRBV12-3 or TRBV12-4 and TRBJ1-4, with TRBD1 matching 7 bases. The CDR3 covers 15 residues. V dropped 8 bases and J dropped 2; count of bases not matched to a gene: 8. The CDR3 protein is CASAAGQDTNEKLFF. CDR3 DNA: TGTGCCAGCGCTGCCGGACAGGACACTAATGAAAAACTGTTTTTT.

This clonotype occurred once. At one end the junction does not follow the germline gene, possibly because of a read error. This chain uses TRBV7-2 with TRBJ2-1, with 9 bases lining up with TRBD2. CDR1 is SGHTA and CDR2 is FQGNSA in the germline V gene. The CDR3 has 15 residues. CDR3 DNA sequence: TGTGCCAGCAGCTTAGCTAGCGGGAGTTACAATGTGCAGTTCTTC. Translated, it gives CASSLASGSYNVQFF.

The V call is TRBV11-2, the J call TRBJ2-1; D is unresolved. The CDR3 has 13 amino acids. Germline-derived CDR1 and CDR2 are SGHAT and FQNNGV. V was pared by 1 base and J by 12 bases, with 13 bases between. The CDR3 sequence: CASSLGAVLGQFF. In DNA, the CDR3 is TGTGCCAGCAGCTTAGGGGCAGTCCTCGGGCAGTTCTTC.

This clonotype was counted only a few times. The V gene is TRBV7-9, the J gene TRBJ1-4; D unclear. This CDR3 spans 15 amino acids. V was pared by 5 bases and J by 8 bases, with 18 bases between. Germline V gene sequence: CDR1 SEHNR, CDR2 FQNEAQ (reference sequence). The CDR3, as DNA: TGTGCCAGCAGCCTAAGTCAAATCGGTGGGGAAAAACTGTTTTTT. Protein product: CASSLSQIGGEKLFF.

This clonotype has a handful of counts. The chain links TRBV6-2 or TRBV6-3 to TRBJ1-2; D perhaps matches TRBD1 (5 bases). V was cut by 8 bases and J by 8 bases, with 21 bases left in between. CDR1 and CDR2 (germline): MNHEY, SVGEGT. The CDR3 is 14 amino acids. CDR3 in DNA: TGTGCCAGCGGATCACTCGACCCGGGGCGCGGCTACACCTTC. Protein sequence: CASGSLDPGRGYTF.

A few counts support this clonotype. V usage is TRBV29-1 and J usage is TRBJ2-7, with TRBD1 matching over 8 bases. CDR3 length: 13 residues. Per the germline V gene, CDR1 is SQVTM and CDR2 is ANQGSEA. J was trimmed by 7 bases and V by 6 bases; bases with no gene match: 11. CDR3 sequence: CSVQDRVIGEQYF. In DNA form, the CDR3 reads TGCAGCGTACAGGACAGGGTAATTGGTGAGCAGTACTTC.

This chain links TRBV6-5 with TRBJ1-1, with D possibly TRBD1 on 5 matching bases. Trimming shortened V by 7 bases and J by 7 bases, and 19 bases separated the two germline ends. Germline CDR1 and CDR2: MNHEY and SVGAGI. The CDR3 is 14 amino acids. The CDR3 reads CASNTNIPGGEAFF. As DNA, the CDR3 is TGTGCCAGCAATACAAATATCCCCGGGGGTGAAGCTTTCTTT.

On this clonotype itself: The junction departs from the called germline gene at one end, perhaps through a read error. The CDR3 reads CSAPGGTSRHNKQFF. In DNA, the CDR3 is TGCAGTGCCCCTGGCGGGACTAGCAGGCACAATAAGCAGTTCTTC. The J gene is TRBJ2-1, the V gene TRBV20-1; 9 bases are a match to TRBD2. Germline loops: CDR1 DFQATT, CDR2 SNEGSKA (reference sequence). The CDR3 consists of 15 residues.

CDR3: CASSPSSQSTDTQYF. CDR3 nucleotides: TGTGCCAGCTCACCCTCGTCCCAAAGCACAGATACGCAGTATTTT. This sequence joins TRBV18 and TRBJ2-3; no clear D. The CDR3 has 15 amino acids. The germline CDR1 and CDR2 sequences are KGHSH and LQKENI. V was pared by 3 bases and J by 0 bases, with 10 bases between.

There are a few counts of this clonotype. This may be a read error, as it is one base from a much larger clone. This chain links TRBV7-8 with TRBJ2-5, with D possibly being TRBD1 or TRBD2 (5 bases each). V was cut by 5 bases and J by 11 bases, with 21 bases left in between. Germline V CDR1 and CDR2: SGHVS, FQNEAQ. The CDR3 extends over 14 amino acids. CDR3 sequence: CASSVLAQMGEQYF. CDR3 in DNA: TGTGCCAGCAGCGTATTAGCGCAAATGGGGGAGCAGTACTTC.

This clonotype was seen more than once but under ten times. The CDR3 loop is CSVEGGSGTDTQYF. The DNA of the CDR3 is TGCAGCGTTGAAGGGGGTAGCGGCACAGATACGCAGTATTTT. This sequence joins TRBV29-1 and TRBJ2-3, with TRBD2 as a possible D gene (5 bases). The CDR3 extends over 14 amino acids. Per the germline V gene, CDR1 is SQVTM and CDR2 is ANQGSEA. Trimming removed 1 base at V and 1 base at J, with 9 bases between.

This sequence joins TRBV7-2 and TRBJ2-5, with D hard to call. The CDR3 sequence is 13 residues long. V dropped 4 bases and J dropped 11 bases, with 17 bases sitting between them. In germline, CDR1 is SGHTA, CDR2 FQGNSA. The CDR3 spells CASSYKRSVKQYF. The CDR3 DNA sequence: TGTGCCAGCAGCTACAAAAGGAGCGTAAAGCAGTACTTC. The variable domain in full, with the rest retrieved from reference TRBV7-2 and TRBJ2-5, is GAGVSQSPSNKVTEKGKDVELRCDPISGHTALYWYRQSLGQGLEFLIYFQGNSAPDKSGLPSDRFSAERTGGSVSTLTIQRTQQEDSAVYLCASSYKRSVKQYFGPGTRLLVL.

This clonotype was observed a few times. The CDR3 is CASSLSPKTTYEQYF. CDR3 DNA: TGTGCCAGCAGTTTATCGCCTAAAACCACCTACGAGCAGTACTTC. The gene calls are TRBV28 and TRBJ2-7; no clear D. CDR1 is MDHEN, CDR2 SYDVKM, per germline. V was trimmed by 1 base and J by 2 bases, leaving 12 bases between them. The CDR3 has 15 amino acids.

J is TRBJ2-7 and V is TRBV28, with 12 bases that match TRBD2. The CDR3 totals 15 residues. CDR1 is MDHEN, CDR2 SYDVKM, per germline. J was trimmed by 1 base and V by 5 bases; bases with no gene match: 3. The DNA for the CDR3 is TGTGCCAGCAGTCCTAGCGGGAGGGATTCCTACGAGCAGTACTTC. It yields the protein CASSPSGRDSYEQYF.

The V gene is TRBV6-5, the J gene TRBJ2-3; no clear D gene. The germline V and J ends were trimmed by 0 bases and 6 bases, with 16 bases remaining between them. CDR3 length: 16 residues. The germline CDR1 and CDR2 sequences are MNHEY and SVGAGI. CDR3 in amino acids: CASSYSRKGRKDTQYF. CDR3 in DNA: TGTGCCAGCAGTTACTCTCGGAAGGGCCGGAAGGATACGCAGTATTTT.

The CDR3 sequence is CASSSRRGWAGGYTF. The DNA of the CDR3 is TGTGCCAGCAGTTCACGCAGGGGATGGGCGGGAGGCTACACCTTC. The genes are TRBV27 and TRBJ1-2; possibly TRBD1 for D (6 bases). V was trimmed by 4 bases and J by 8 bases, leaving 20 bases between them. The CDR3 spans 15 residues. Germline V gives CDR1 MNHEY, CDR2 SMNVEV (reference sequence).

V usage is TRBV18 and J usage is TRBJ2-1; D perhaps matches TRBD2 (5 bases). Looked up from germline, CDR1 is KGHSH and CDR2 is LQKENI. V was shortened by 2 bases and J by 7 bases, with 15 bases between the two germline ends. The CDR3 sequence is 15 residues long. CDR3 sequence: CASSPGSGPVNEQFF. Here the CDR3 DNA reads TGTGCCAGCTCACCAGGAAGCGGCCCTGTGAATGAGCAGTTCTTC. The whole variable domain, remainder taken from reference TRBV18 and TRBJ2-1, is NAGVMQNPRHLVRRRGQEARLRCSPMKGHSHVYWYRQLPEEGLKFMVYLQKENIIDESGMPKERFSAEFPKEGPSILRIQQVVRGDSAAYFCASSPGSGPVNEQFFGPGTRLTVL.

The chain combines TRBV4-2 with TRBJ1-4, with a weak D call TRBD1 (5 bases). The V gene lost 2 bases and the J gene lost 2 bases, with 9 bases spanning the gap. Germline V gene data show CDR1 as LGHNA and CDR2 as YNFKEQ. CDR3 size: 15 residues. The CDR3 region has the DNA TGTGCCAGCAGCCAAACCAGGGTGACTAATGAAAAACTGTTTTTT. Protein: CASSQTRVTNEKLFF.

This clonotype was seen a handful of times. This sequence joins TRBV12-5 and TRBJ2-1; D gene ambiguous. This CDR3 comprises 11 residues. From germline, CDR1 is LGHNT and CDR2 FRNRAP. Trimming removed 0 bases from V and 13 bases from J, with 7 bases in between. The CDR3 DNA follows: TGTGCTAGTGGTTTGGTAAGCCGACAGTTCTTC. Translated, it gives CASGLVSRQFF.

This clonotype was counted only a few times. V and J are TRBV5-5 and TRBJ2-7; D is unresolved. The CDR3 consists of 17 residues. The V end was cut by 4 bases, the J end by 0 bases, with 20 bases between. Germline assignment: CDR1 SGHKS and CDR2 YYEKEE (reference sequence). CDR3 residues: CASSPLGPVAVSYEQYF. DNA for the CDR3: TGTGCCAGCAGCCCGTTGGGTCCGGTGGCGGTCTCCTACGAGCAGTACTTC.

The V and J genes are TRBV28 and TRBJ1-6; D is unclear. Per germline, CDR1 MDHEN and CDR2 SYDVKM. The CDR3 runs to 13 residues. Trimming took off 6 bases at V and 2 bases at J, with 5 bases between the two ends. CDR3 region: CASRKPYNSPLHF. CDR3 sequence (DNA): TGTGCCAGCAGGAAACCCTATAATTCACCCCTCCACTTT. Full variable domain (rest looked up from reference TRBV28 and TRBJ1-6): DVKVTQSSRYLVKRTGEKVFLECVQDMDHENMFWYRQDPGLGLRLIYFSYDVKMKEKGDIPEGYSVSREKKERFSLILESASTNQTSMYLCASRKPYNSPLHFGNGTRLTVT.

V is TRBV20-1 and J is TRBJ2-7, with 8 bases that match TRBD1. Trimming took 4 bases from V and 0 from J; bases not matched to a gene: 14. The CDR3 consists of 17 residues. Germline-derived CDR1 and CDR2 are DFQATT and SNEGSKA (reference sequence). This CDR3 reads CSANRGGQGVSSYEQYF. CDR3 sequence (DNA): TGCAGTGCTAACAGGGGCGGACAGGGCGTAAGCTCCTACGAGCAGTACTTC.

Details on this clonotype: A junction end diverges from the germline sequence, so it may reflect a read error. J is TRBJ2-1 and V is TRBV27; tentative D call: TRBD1 (6 bases). In germline, CDR1 is MNHEY, CDR2 SMNVEV (reference sequence). The CDR3 sequence is 13 residues long. The CDR3 reads CASSYRAYNEQFF. CDR3 in DNA: TGTGCCAGCAGTTACAGGGCCTACAATGAGCAGTTCTTT.